This T cell receptor delta chain was recorded in a study of γδ T cells in repeated Plasmodium falciparum infection. Study at large: Samples were taken at baseline, before some infections, and 21 days after each.

Gammadelta T cells were flow-sorted from PBMC into Vgamma9/Vdelta2+ and Vdelta2-negative populations for bulk analysis. TCRdb re-called the multiplex PCR reads using CATT. The data hold 50,000 to 60,000 delta-chain clones, with about 2% observed a single time. In its sample, this clone was seen many times. This DNA's translation differs at residue 9 from TCRdb's protein, which comes from a much larger clone; a read error is likely, and the protein shown is translated from the DNA. V lost 5 bases and J 6 bases, leaving 13 bases between the germline ends. The germline gives CDR1 TSWWSYY, CDR2 QGS. The CDR3 runs to 13 residues.

The chain couples TRDV1 to TRDJ1; D not certain. The TCR was taken from a pool of human donors (malaria-infected and uninfected, not separated). Sequences were obtained from gamma-delta T cells from blood. The CDR3, as DNA: TGTGCTCTTGGGCGCCTAAGGCCCAATAAACTCATCTTT. As protein: CALGRLRPNKLIF.